The 4 T cell receptor beta chains presented below share a single source sample, sequenced in a study of T cell repertoires in cytomegalovirus infection. Antigens for these TCRs are unknown. TCRdb called the reads again in MiXCR, with one record for every CDR3 protein. Here the sample spans 26,000 or so distinct CDR3 sequences, approximately 18% being singletons. The source was CD8+ T cells from cultured PBMCs, collected from culture after CMV antigen stimulation. These receptors originate from a human donor in good health (CMV status not recorded). Some clones in this sample may be carry-over from other donors' samples.

This clonotype came up many times. The chain couples TRBV19 to TRBJ1-6; possible D gene TRBD1, 6 bases. CDR1 and CDR2 (germline): LNHDA, SQIVND (reference sequence). There are 13 residues in the CDR3. Deletions cut 8 bases from V and 3 bases from J, with 8 bases between. CDR3 amino acids: CASPGHYNSPLHF. The CDR3 nucleotides read TGTGCCAGTCCGGGACACTATAATTCACCCCTCCACTTT.

This chain joins TRBV7-6 and TRBJ2-3; 9 bases align to TRBD2. CDR3 length: 16 amino acids. The germline V gene encodes CDR1 SGHVS and CDR2 FNYEAQ. V lost 5 bases, J lost 2 bases, and 8 bases stayed unmatched. CDR3 amino acids: CASSVSGSRNTDTQYF. CDR3 sequence (DNA): TGTGCCAGCAGCGTTAGCGGGAGTCGGAACACAGATACGCAGTATTTT.

A few counts support this clonotype. The chain is built from TRBV9 and TRBJ1-1; D might be TRBD1 (5 bases). The CDR3 is 13 amino acids. V was clipped by 3 bases and J by 0 bases, with 6 bases between them. Looked up from germline, CDR1 is SGDLS and CDR2 is YYNGEE. CDR3 DNA: TGTGCCAGCAGCGAGGGACTGAACACTGAAGCTTTCTTT. Its protein is CASSEGLNTEAFF.

In its sample, this clonotype was seen a few times. V gene TRBV7-9 combines with J gene TRBJ2-7, with 7 bases matching TRBD1. With V trimmed by 5 bases and J by 2 bases, 6 bases remained unmatched. There are 14 residues in the CDR3. Germline assignment: CDR1 SEHNR and CDR2 FQNEAQ (reference sequence). The CDR3 nucleotides read TGTGCCAGCAGCCCACGGACAGGAGCCTACGAGCAGTACTTC. It yields the protein CASSPRTGAYEQYF.